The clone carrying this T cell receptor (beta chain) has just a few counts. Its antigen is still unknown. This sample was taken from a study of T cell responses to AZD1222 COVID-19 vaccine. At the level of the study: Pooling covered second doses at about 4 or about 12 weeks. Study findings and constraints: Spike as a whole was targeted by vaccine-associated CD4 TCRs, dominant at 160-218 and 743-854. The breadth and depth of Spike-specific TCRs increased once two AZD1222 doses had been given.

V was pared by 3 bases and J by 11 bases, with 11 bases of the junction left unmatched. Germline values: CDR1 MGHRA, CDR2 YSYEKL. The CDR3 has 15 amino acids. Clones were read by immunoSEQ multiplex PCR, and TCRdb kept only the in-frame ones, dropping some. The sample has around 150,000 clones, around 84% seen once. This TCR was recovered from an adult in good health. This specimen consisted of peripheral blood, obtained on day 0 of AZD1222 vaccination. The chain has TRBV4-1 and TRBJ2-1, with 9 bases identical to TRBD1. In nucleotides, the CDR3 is TGCGCCAGCAGCCATGCCGGGACAGGGATCTTTAAGCAGTTCTTC. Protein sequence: CASSHAGTGIFKQFF.